This T cell receptor beta chain was captured in a study of cytomegalovirus exposure and HLA in healthy donors. Whole-study context: The 120 or so validation repertoires used the same platform as the approximately 700 first-cohort repertoires (as reported by a later analysis). Study results and caveats: It was about 180 TCR beta chains that were listed as cytomegalovirus-associated. Many donors carried some public TCRs, although rarity characterized most TCR sequences.

Sequenced by immunoSEQ multiplex PCR; TCRdb stores in-frame clones only, minus some. The sample shows under 250,000 clones, 70% to 90% of them seen only once. Germline loops: CDR1 MDHEN, CDR2 SYDVKM. The CDR3 is 12 residues long. To note about this clone: The target antigen is unknown. The germline gene is not matched at one end of the junction; a read error may be the cause.

The TCR comes from a young woman in good health and CMV-seronegative. V and J are TRBV28 and TRBJ1-4, with D possibly matching TRBD1 (5 bases). Sequencing was carried out using PBMCs. The CDR3 reads CASSSPGRLGTF. The CDR3 nucleotides read TGTGCCAGCAGTTCCCCGGGACGCCTGGGTACTTTT.